The 29 T cell receptor beta chains in this list originate from one sample, sequenced in a study of T cells expressing NK-cell markers. TCRdb reprocessed the 5' RACE reads, keeping one entry per CDR3 protein, no DNA. This sample's table reports about 260,000 distinct CDR3 sequences. The sequenced sample consisted of blood T cells: a sorted CD56 or NKG2C T cell subset, CD4+ or CD8+ T cells, or bulk PBMC T cells (not recorded which). These receptors all come from a man aged 18 to 35 in good health.

V is TRBV27 and J is TRBJ2-3; there is no DNA to check the TCRdb D call of TRBD2. This CDR3 has 16 amino acids. CDR1 is MNHEY, CDR2 SMNVEV, per germline (reference sequence). The CDR3 loop reads CASLGGTSGRTDTQYF.

The V gene is TRBV20-1, the J gene TRBJ1-6; there is no DNA to check the TCRdb D call of TRBD1. The CDR3 is 14 amino acids. The germline V gene encodes CDR1 DFQATT and CDR2 SNEGSKA (reference sequence). CDR3 protein: CSASQGTGSSPLHF.

The chain recombines TRBV27 with TRBJ1-2. Germline-derived CDR1 and CDR2 are MNHEY and SMNVEV (reference sequence). The CDR3 consists of 12 residues. Here the CDR3 reads CASRSAGTHYTF.

This sequence joins TRBV27 and TRBJ2-7; TCRdb names TRBD1, which stays unverified in the absence of DNA. Per the germline V gene, CDR1 is MNHEY and CDR2 is SMNVEV (reference sequence). This CDR3 has 19 amino acids. CDR3 sequence: CASSSLTTATGLGTGEQYF.

This rearrangement joins TRBV5-1 to TRBJ2-2; TCRdb's D call of TRBD2 is untestable without DNA. Germline-derived CDR1 and CDR2 are SGHRS and YFSETQ. The CDR3 runs 16 residues. The CDR3 here is CASSLREHTNTGELFF.

This chain uses TRBV5-1 with TRBJ2-1; the TCRdb call, TRBD1, lacks DNA for checking. The CDR3 length is 17 residues. Germline V gene sequence: CDR1 SGHRS, CDR2 YFSETQ. CDR3 loop: CASSSVGRGTEGNEQFF.

This chain links TRBV5-6 with TRBJ1-1. The CDR3 consists of 14 residues. Germline V gives CDR1 SGHDT, CDR2 YYEEEE. The CDR3 loop is CASSLALSGSEAFF.

J is TRBJ2-1 and V is TRBV7-9; TCRdb outputs TRBD1, but without DNA this stays unchecked. Looked up from germline, CDR1 is SEHNR and CDR2 is FQNEAQ (reference sequence). This CDR3 has 15 amino acids. The CDR3: CASSLRGQPIHEQFF.

The rearrangement joins TRBV29-1 to TRBJ2-5; TCRdb's assignment of TRBD1 cannot be checked, as there is no DNA. The V gene's germline CDR1 is SQVTM and CDR2 ANQGSEA. The CDR3 contains 13 residues. The CDR3 is CSGGWGAGETQYF. Combining the CDR3 with reference TRBV29-1 and TRBJ2-5 gives the whole variable domain SAVISQKPSRDICQRGTSLTIQCQVDSQVTMMFWYRQQPGQSLTLIATANQGSEATYESGFVIDKFPISRPNLTFSTLTVSNMSPEDSSIYLCSGGWGAGETQYFGPGTRLLVL.

The V call is TRBV12-3 or TRBV12-4, the J call TRBJ1-5. The CDR3 has 14 residues. CDR3 sequence: CASSYRGGLEPQHF.

V is TRBV12-5 and J is TRBJ2-3; the TCRdb D gene call, TRBD2, has no DNA to confirm it. This CDR3 comprises 16 residues. Per the germline V gene, CDR1 is LGHNT and CDR2 is FRNRAP. Here the CDR3 reads CASGTGLAGEIDTQYF. Drawing the rest from reference TRBV12-5 and TRBJ2-3, the complete variable domain is DARVTQTPRHKVTEMGQEVTMRCQPILGHNTVFWYRQTMMQGLELLAYFRNRAPLDDSGMPKDRFSAEMPDATLATLKIQPSEPRDSAVYFCASGTGLAGEIDTQYFGPGTRLTVL.

This chain links TRBV11-2 with TRBJ2-3. This CDR3 contains 15 residues. Germline V gene data show CDR1 as SGHAT and CDR2 as FQNNGV. CDR3 sequence reads: CASSLGRILTDTQYF.

The V gene is TRBV15, the J gene TRBJ2-1. Germline-derived CDR1 and CDR2 are LNHNV and YYDKDF (reference sequence). This CDR3 spans 17 amino acids. CDR3 sequence reads: CATSRDAIGGNYNEQFF. The full variable domain, in which reference TRBV15 and TRBJ2-1 provide the parts outside the CDR3, is DAMVIQNPRYQVTQFGKPVTLSCSQTLNHNVMYWYQQKSSQAPKLLFHYYDKDFNNEADTPDNFQSRRPNTSFCFLDIRSPGLGDTAMYLCATSRDAIGGNYNEQFFGPGTRLTVL.

The gene calls are TRBV29-1 and TRBJ2-5; TCRdb's assignment of TRBD1 cannot be checked, as there is no DNA. Germline V lookup: CDR1 SQVTM, CDR2 ANQGSEA. The CDR3 loop spans 13 amino acids. The CDR3 spells CSVLGVGGHPQYF. The complete variable domain, with remaining parts taken from reference TRBV29-1 and TRBJ2-5, reads SAVISQKPSRDICQRGTSLTIQCQVDSQVTMMFWYRQQPGQSLTLIATANQGSEATYESGFVIDKFPISRPNLTFSTLTVSNMSPEDSSIYLCSVLGVGGHPQYFGPGTRLLVL.

The chain carries TRBV9 and TRBJ1-1. Germline V gene data show CDR1 as SGDLS and CDR2 as YYNGEE. CDR3 size: 16 residues. This CDR3 reads CASSVVETRMNTEAFF.

The genes are TRBV6-5 and TRBJ1-1. The CDR3 totals 14 residues. The germline CDR1 and CDR2 sequences are MNHEY and SVGAGI. CDR3 sequence reads: CASSYGVGMTEAFF.

The V gene is TRBV29-1, the J gene TRBJ1-2. Germline loops: CDR1 SQVTM, CDR2 ANQGSEA. This CDR3 spans 13 amino acids. CDR3 residues: CSVESSQGNGYTF.

The chain recombines TRBV12-3 or TRBV12-4 with TRBJ2-3; TCRdb indicates TRBD1, and absent DNA this call remains unverified. The CDR3 is 16 residues long. CDR3 sequence: CASRDIQGGSTDTQYF.

This rearrangement joins TRBV6-5 to TRBJ2-7. There are 15 residues in the CDR3. Germline lookup yields CDR1 MNHEY and CDR2 SVGAGI. The CDR3 spells CASSYSLLGVYEQYF.

The chain is built from TRBV20-1 and TRBJ2-5; there is no DNA to check the TCRdb D call of TRBD2. Germline values: CDR1 DFQATT, CDR2 SNEGSKA (reference sequence). The CDR3 covers 15 residues. The CDR3: CSALGLAGDRETQYF.

CDR3 region: CATSDPSGRAGEQFF. The chain recombines TRBV24-1 with TRBJ2-1; with no DNA, the TCRdb D assignment of TRBD2 cannot be verified. The CDR3 sequence is 15 residues long. Germline values: CDR1 KGHDR, CDR2 SFDVKD.

The V and J genes are TRBV12-3 or TRBV12-4 and TRBJ2-3; without DNA, the TCRdb call of TRBD2 cannot be checked. The CDR3 contains 16 residues. The CDR3 spells CASSRGRPQYTDTQYF.

The V call is TRBV5-6, the J call TRBJ2-2; the D gene TCRdb calls, TRBD1, cannot be checked with no DNA. CDR3 length equals 15 residues. Germline assignment: CDR1 SGHDT and CDR2 YYEEEE. The CDR3 protein is CASSPIILAPGELFF.

The chain recombines TRBV29-1 with TRBJ2-5. Germline V gene sequence: CDR1 SQVTM, CDR2 ANQGSEA. The length of the CDR3 is 14 residues. CDR3 residues: CSVEERGYQETQYF.

The V gene is TRBV15, the J gene TRBJ2-7. This CDR3 region has 16 residues. Germline V gives CDR1 LNHNV, CDR2 YYDKDF (reference sequence). The chain's CDR3 is CATSSKVSLGPYEQYF.

The chain links TRBV15 to TRBJ2-3. Germline CDR1 is LNHNV and CDR2 is YYDKDF (reference sequence). The CDR3 runs 16 residues. CDR3 amino acids: CATSLKGRSSTDTQYF. Full variable domain (missing parts from reference TRBV15 and TRBJ2-3): DAMVIQNPRYQVTQFGKPVTLSCSQTLNHNVMYWYQQKSSQAPKLLFHYYDKDFNNEADTPDNFQSRRPNTSFCFLDIRSPGLGDTAMYLCATSLKGRSSTDTQYFGPGTRLTVL.

The chain couples TRBV5-4 to TRBJ2-1; the D gene TCRdb calls, TRBD2, cannot be checked with no DNA. The CDR3 consists of 19 residues. Germline CDR1 SGHNT, CDR2 YYREEE (reference sequence). This CDR3 reads CASSWEYWGRPSSYNEQFF.

The rearrangement uses TRBV7-2 and TRBJ2-1. Germline values: CDR1 SGHTA, CDR2 FQGNSA. The CDR3 spans 11 residues. The CDR3 here is CSSSPVAEQFF.

The V and J genes are TRBV12-3 or TRBV12-4 and TRBJ2-1. The CDR3 totals 13 residues. CDR3: CASSTTTAMEQFF.